This TCR beta chain is drawn from a study of shared clonotypes between healthy human individuals. Germline CDR1 is SGHAT and CDR2 is FQDESV (reference sequence). There are 16 residues in the CDR3. The ends lost 3 bases at V and 9 bases at J; junction bases unmatched: 11. TCRdb's copy holds only in-frame clones and misses some; the assay was immunoSEQ multiplex PCR. This sample carries approximately 340,000 clones, less than 85% of them seen once, and the ten largest clones take approximately 10%. The receptor's source is a man aged 25 to 40 in good health. Specimen: memory CD4+ T cells sorted from blood. Regarding subset: CD45RA-negative fraction. This chain uses TRBV11-1 with TRBJ2-1, with 10 bases matching TRBD2. The CDR3 here is CASSFRDLAGVVEQFF. CDR3 DNA sequence: TGTGCCAGCAGCTTTAGGGATCTAGCGGGAGTTGTTGAGCAGTTCTTC. Filled out from reference TRBV11-1 and TRBJ2-1, the complete variable domain reads EAEVAQSPRYKITEKSQAVAFWCDPISGHATLYWYRQILGQGPELLVQFQDESVVDDSQLPKDRFSAERLKGVDSTLKIQPAELGDSAMYLCASSFRDLAGVVEQFFGPGTRLTVL.